This paragraph covers one T cell receptor beta chain sequence. Some clones are missing from TCRdb's copy, which holds only in-frame ones; the method was immunoSEQ multiplex PCR. The sample holds tens of thousands of clones, around 68% seen once. This CDR3 has 15 residues. The junction had 6 bases not matched to a gene; V was cut back by 6 bases and J by 3 bases. Germline values: CDR1 MDHEN, CDR2 SYDVKM. These data originate in a study of cytotoxic CD8 clonotypes in ibrutinib-treated CLL. J is TRBJ2-2 and V is TRBV28; 8 bases are a match to TRBD2. The specimen was PBMCs, collected after 12 months of ibrutinib treatment. The clonotype was recovered from a human donor with chronic lymphocytic leukemia. This CDR3 is CASRLAGLDTGELFF. DNA for the CDR3: TGTGCCAGCAGATTAGCGGGATTGGACACCGGGGAGCTGTTTTTT. The whole variable domain, remainder taken from reference TRBV28 and TRBJ2-2, is DVKVTQSSRYLVKRTGEKVFLECVQDMDHENMFWYRQDPGLGLRLIYFSYDVKMKEKGDIPEGYSVSREKKERFSLILESASTNQTSMYLCASRLAGLDTGELFFGEGSRLTVL.